Listed below are T cell receptor beta chains from one sample, sequenced in a study of regulatory T cells in long-lasting Graves disease. TCRdb re-called the multiplex PCR reads with MiXCR, one entry per CDR3 protein. The sample contains about 430,000 distinct CDR3 sequences, around 23% of which appear only once. Sequences were derived from peripheral blood mononuclear cells (PBMCs), sampled when the disease was refractory, from a patient treated with antithyroid drugs. The source is a female donor with Graves disease. Both conserved end residues are part of each CDR3. The order of the fields is V gene, D gene, clone size, J gene, CDR3 protein, CDR3 DNA. The D gene is left open where the match is weak. Some rows have no size entry. The others give once, few or many, or a class for an expanded clone.

TRBV7-3,TRBD1,-,TRBJ1-5,CASSQPLGQGGQPQHF,TGCGCCAGCAGCCAACCCTTGGGACAGGGAGGTCAGCCCCAGCATTTT
TRBV18,-,-,TRBJ2-3,CASSPPSVQTQYF,TGTGCCAGCTCACCACCAAGTGTCCAGACGCAGTATTTT
TRBV20-1,TRBD2,few,TRBJ2-7,CSARPVGLAKVEQYF,TGCAGTGCTAGACCGGTCGGACTAGCTAAGGTCGAGCAGTACTTC
TRBV7-6,-,-,TRBJ2-2,CASSPAPDTGELFF,TGTGCCAGCAGCCCCGCACCCGACACCGGGGAGCTGTTTTTT
TRBV2,-,-,TRBJ2-3,CASRGLSGGTDTQYF,TGTGCCAGCAGAGGACTGAGCGGTGGCACAGATACGCAGTATTTT
TRBV20-1,TRBD2,-,TRBJ2-1,CSALTQGLADSYNEQFF,TGCAGTGCTCTAACCCAGGGACTAGCGGACTCCTACAATGAGCAGTTCTTC
TRBV27,TRBD2,-,TRBJ2-1,CASSPEREGLGEQFF,TGTGCCAGCAGTCCGGAGCGGGAGGGACTTGGAGAGCAGTTCTTC
TRBV27,-,many,TRBJ2-7,CASSLVPNWEQYF,TGTGCCAGCAGTTTAGTCCCCAATTGGGAGCAGTACTTC
TRBV20-1,TRBD1,-,TRBJ1-2,CSARGGTGDYGYTF,TGCAGTGCTAGAGGTGGGACAGGGGACTATGGCTACACCTTC
TRBV2,-,-,TRBJ2-1,CASRPAGRGEQFF,TGTGCCAGCAGGCCCGCGGGAAGGGGTGAGCAGTTCTTC
TRBV11-2,TRBD2,-,TRBJ2-1,CASSFQSGTSGNEQFF,TGTGCCAGCAGCTTTCAGTCCGGGACTAGCGGGAATGAGCAGTTCTTC
TRBV15,-,-,TRBJ1-1,CATSMNTEAFF,TGTGCCACTTCAATGAACACTGAAGCTTTCTTT
TRBV15,-,-,TRBJ2-7,CATSLKGYEQYF,TGTGCCACCAGCCTCAAGGGCTACGAGCAGTACTTC